This T cell receptor beta chain comes out of a study of Graves' ophthalmopathy and Graves' hyperthyroidism (dated by TCRdb to the late 2010s). In terms of the full investigation: Peripheral blood was collected at initial diagnosis, prior to any treatment. TCR beta repertoire signatures were used to distinguish Graves' ophthalmopathy from Graves' hyperthyroidism and to predict progression to ophthalmopathy. In total, around 140 blood samples were TCR-sequenced: 40 to 45 ophthalmopathy, roughly 77 hyperthyroidism and approximately 17 hyperthyroidism-to-ophthalmopathy patients. A discovery set of 90 to 100 patients (approximately 45 ophthalmopathy, under 65 stable hyperthyroidism) was enrolled to explore V-J signatures distinguishing ophthalmopathy from hyperthyroidism. An independent validation cohort was composed of some 18 hyperthyroidism patients and around 15 patients who later progressed from hyperthyroidism to ophthalmopathy. In roughly six hyperthyroidism patients, T-cell repertoires of thyroid tissue and blood were compared. After sampling, hyperthyroidism patients received methimazole starting at 30 mg daily, and ophthalmopathy patients received high-dose intravenous methylprednisolone. Overall study results and their limits: In validation, the model predicted ophthalmopathy progression with about 70% sensitivity and about 73% specificity; some 13 predicted patients were CT-confirmed with GO in a median of about 6.1 months. Most expanded thyroid clonotypes with a frequency above 0.001 also appeared in blood, which suggests that blood repertoires may reflect the immune response in the thyroid. In cross-validation, the 13-signature model distinguished ophthalmopathy from stable hyperthyroidism with just over 85% sensitivity and 81.08% specificity, and in the test set the corresponding values were roughly 80% and 76%. Sample size was not statistically predetermined, and group allocation was not concealed from the investigators.

For repertoire sequencing, TCR beta CDR3 regions were amplified from RNA transcripts. The first round of RT-PCR was done with HTBI primers and the Qiagen OneStep RT-PCR kit, and was followed by a second round of multiplex PCR, then size selection and purification. Sequencing of the libraries was carried out on an Illumina HiSeq2000 in paired-end mode with 100 bp reads. Per the source publication's procedure: SOAPnuke was used to process the reads, removing any read that contained adapters or uncalled bases, had a mean Phred below 15, or lacked an exact match to the constant primer or identifier. COPE v1.2.5 was used to merge high-quality paired reads. Unique nucleotide sequences were defined as clonotypes and aligned to IMGT TRB V, D and J references using MiTCR v1.1. Analysis was restricted to V-J combinations with a frequency above 0.0001, which covered roughly 99% of repertoires. A TCR clonal expansion and chaos score per V-J combination was defined as the ratio of F50 clonal expansion to chaos observed in the TCRdist matrix. Features were reduced by Welch's t-statistics and random forest to around 13 V-J combinations, which fed a naive Bayes classifier. The similarity between thyroid and blood repertoires was quantified using the Morisita-Horn index. TCRdb cleaned the public reads at Q25 with fastp, built clones with MiXCR and kept in-frame beta chains. Records with the same CDR3 protein are collapsed into one entry carrying the most frequent genes and DNA. What appears here as the V and J calls and clone size reflects TCRdb's work, not the paper's. In this sample the table shows roughly 700,000 distinct CDR3 sequences, roughly two fifths of which occur a single time. The top ten clones comprise 44% of the sample.

A remark on this clonotype: It has no known antigen specificity. No base-level quality is on record; no much larger clone is a single base apart.

Ophthalmopathy patients were characterized by moderately to severely active disease, a Clinical Activity Score of at least 3, a NOSPECS grade of at least 4, and a disease duration under 3 months. Patients with other autoimmune diseases, uncontrolled infections, pregnancy or lactation were excluded. Clinical symptoms, serum thyroxine, TRAb, thyroid ultrasound and orbital computed tomography were used for diagnosis. Ficoll-Paque density gradient centrifugation was used to isolate PBMCs from 9.5 to 10 ml of fresh peripheral blood. Total RNA was extracted with Trizol reagent and quality-checked on an Agilent 2100 Bioanalyzer. Between the V and J ends, shortened by 5 bases and 8 bases respectively, the junction contains 19 bases. The CDR3 goes from the cysteine to the phenylalanine over 15 residues. The DNA shown is the 45-base CDR3, in frame from base 1. From a lookup of the germline V gene (reference sequence), CDR1 and CDR2 are DFQATT and SNEGSKA.

The chain is encoded by TRBV20-1 joined to TRBJ1-6; TRBD1 is possibly the D segment (6 matching bases). The sequencing input was peripheral blood. The TCR was taken from an adult man with Graves' ophthalmopathy. The DNA sequence is as follows: TGCAGTGCTCGCATCTCGGGACAAACCTATTCACCCCTCCACTTT. Its translation reads: CSARISGQTYSPLHF.